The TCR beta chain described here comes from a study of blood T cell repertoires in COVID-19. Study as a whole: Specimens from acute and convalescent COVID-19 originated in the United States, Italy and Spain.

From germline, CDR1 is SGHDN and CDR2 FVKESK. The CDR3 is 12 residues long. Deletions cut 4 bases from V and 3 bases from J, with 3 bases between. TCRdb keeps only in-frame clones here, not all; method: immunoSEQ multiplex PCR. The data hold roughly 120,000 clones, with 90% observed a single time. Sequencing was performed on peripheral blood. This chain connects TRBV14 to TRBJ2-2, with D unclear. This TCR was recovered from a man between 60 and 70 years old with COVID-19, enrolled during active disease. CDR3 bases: TGTGCCAGCAGCCCCTACACCGGGGAGCTGTTTTTT. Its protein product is CASSPYTGELFF. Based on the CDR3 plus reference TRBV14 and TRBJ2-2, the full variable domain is EAGVTQFPSHSVIEKGQTVTLRCDPISGHDNLYWYRRVMGKEIKFLLHFVKESKQDESGMPNNRFLAERTGGTYSTLKVQPAELEDSGVYFCASSPYTGELFFGEGSRLTVL.